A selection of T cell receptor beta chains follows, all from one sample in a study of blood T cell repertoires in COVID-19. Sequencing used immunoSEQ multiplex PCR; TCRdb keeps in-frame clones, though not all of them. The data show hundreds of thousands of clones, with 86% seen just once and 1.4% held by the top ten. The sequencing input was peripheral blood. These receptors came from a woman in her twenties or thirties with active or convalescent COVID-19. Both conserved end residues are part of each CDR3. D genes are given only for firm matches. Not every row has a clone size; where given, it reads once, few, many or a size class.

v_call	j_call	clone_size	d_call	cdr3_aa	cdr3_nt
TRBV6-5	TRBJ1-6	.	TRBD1	CAIETGGNSPLHF	TGTGCCATCGAGACAGGGGGGAATTCACCCCTCCACTTT
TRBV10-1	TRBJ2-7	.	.	CASSVSGTYEQYF	TGCGCCAGCAGTGTTTCAGGAACCTACGAGCAGTACTTC
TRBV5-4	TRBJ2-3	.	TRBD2	CASSLGLAEATDTQYF	TGTGCCAGCAGCTTGGGGCTAGCGGAGGCCACAGATACGCAGTATTTT
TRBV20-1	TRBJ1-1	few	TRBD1	CSASPGQGKGGTEAFF	TGCAGTGCTAGTCCCGGACAGGGTAAGGGTGGAACTGAAGCTTTCTTT
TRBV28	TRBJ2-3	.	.	CASRTPDAGPGDTQYF	TGTGCCTCCCGAACCCCGGACGCGGGGCCTGGAGATACGCAGTATTTT
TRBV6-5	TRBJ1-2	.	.	CASRLSPNYGYTF	TGTGCCAGCCGCCTTAGCCCTAACTATGGCTACACCTTC
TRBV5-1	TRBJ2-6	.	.	CASSIPGNYGANVLTF	TGCGCCAGCAGTATCCCAGGGAACTATGGGGCCAACGTCCTGACTTTC
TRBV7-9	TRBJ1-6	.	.	CASNSDNYNSPLHF	TGTGCCAGCAATAGTGACAACTATAATTCACCCCTCCACTTT
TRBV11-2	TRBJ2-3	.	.	CASSLVSADTQYF	TGTGCCAGCAGCTTAGTGTCTGCAGATACGCAGTATTTT
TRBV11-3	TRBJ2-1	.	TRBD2	CASSLVAGGPGEQFF	TGTGCCAGCAGCTTAGTAGCGGGAGGGCCGGGTGAGCAGTTCTTC
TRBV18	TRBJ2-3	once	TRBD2	CASSPSGTSESPDTQYF	TGTGCCAGCTCACCTTCCGGGACTAGCGAATCGCCAGATACGCAGTATTTT
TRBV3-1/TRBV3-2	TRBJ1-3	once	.	CASSQDRLVYTIYF	TGTGCCAGCAGCCAAGACAGACTTGTGTACACCATATATTTT
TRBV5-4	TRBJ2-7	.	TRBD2	CASSLLAGGYEQYF	TGTGCCAGCAGCTTACTAGCGGGGGGCTACGAGCAGTACTTC
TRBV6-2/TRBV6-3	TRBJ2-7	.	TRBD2	CASSYLRTSGGPSHYEQYF	TGTGCCAGCAGTTACCTCCGGACTAGCGGGGGGCCCTCACACTACGAGCAGTACTTC
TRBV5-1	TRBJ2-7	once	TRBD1	CASSAGTGAYEQYF	TGCGCCAGCAGCGCGGGGACAGGGGCCTACGAGCAGTACTTC
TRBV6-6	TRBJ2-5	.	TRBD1	CASSYGGQGPETQYF	TGTGCCAGCAGTTACGGGGGACAGGGGCCAGAGACCCAGTACTTC
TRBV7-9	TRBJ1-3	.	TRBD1	CASSLQGTAGNTIYF	TGTGCCAGCAGCTTACAGGGGACAGCTGGAAACACCATATATTTT
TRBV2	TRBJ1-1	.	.	CASSVSGTEAFF	TGTGCCAGCAGTGTTTCAGGAACTGAAGCTTTCTTT
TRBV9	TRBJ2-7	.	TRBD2	CASSVGLAGAYEQYF	TGTGCCAGCAGCGTAGGGCTAGCGGGGGCATACGAGCAGTACTTC
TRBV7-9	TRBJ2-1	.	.	CASSFGLSGNEQFF	TGTGCCAGCAGCTTCGGGCTTAGCGGCAATGAGCAGTTCTTC
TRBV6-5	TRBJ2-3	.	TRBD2	CASLAGGPSTDTQYF	TGTGCCAGCTTGGCGGGAGGGCCTAGCACAGATACGCAGTATTTT
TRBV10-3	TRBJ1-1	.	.	CAISDAGSTEAFF	TGTGCCATCAGTGATGCGGGGTCCACTGAAGCTTTCTTT
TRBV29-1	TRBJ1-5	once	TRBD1	CSVHGRDRGLTGNQPQHF	TGCAGCGTTCACGGGAGGGACAGGGGACTAACGGGCAATCAGCCCCAGCATTTT
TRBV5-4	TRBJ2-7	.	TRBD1	CASAYSGTGGYEQYF	TGTGCCAGCGCTTACTCCGGGACAGGGGGTTACGAGCAGTACTTC
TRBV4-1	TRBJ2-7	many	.	CASSLLMIRRVTPAYEQYF	TGCGCCAGCAGCCTTCTGATGATCCGGCGTGTGACACCGGCCTACGAGCAGTACTTC
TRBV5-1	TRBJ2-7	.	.	CASSSSGERSYEQYF	TGCGCCAGCAGCTCCTCAGGGGAGCGGTCCTACGAGCAGTACTTC
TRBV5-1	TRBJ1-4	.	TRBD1	CASSLRTGTNEKLFF	TGCGCCAGCAGCCTACGGACAGGCACTAATGAAAAACTGTTTTTT
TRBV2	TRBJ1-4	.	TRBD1	CASSGPGTGYVTEKLFF	TGTGCCAGCAGTGGTCCCGGGACAGGTTACGTTACTGAAAAACTGTTTTTT
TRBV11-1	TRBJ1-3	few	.	CASSLLGTSTGNTIYF	TGTGCCAGCAGCTTACTAGGCACATCGACTGGAAACACCATATATTTT
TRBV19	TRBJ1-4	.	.	CASSMVEGNEKLFF	TGTGCCAGTAGTATGGTGGAGGGGAATGAAAAACTGTTTTTT
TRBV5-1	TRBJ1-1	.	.	CASSLGGYRRGANTEAFF	TGCGCCAGCAGCTTGGGGGGTTACAGGCGGGGCGCGAACACTGAAGCTTTCTTT
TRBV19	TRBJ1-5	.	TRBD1	CASSLGQLNQPQHF	TGTGCCAGTAGTCTGGGACAGCTTAATCAGCCCCAGCATTTT
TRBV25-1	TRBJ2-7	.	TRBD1	CASSTGGYEQYF	TGTGCCAGCAGTACAGGGGGCTACGAGCAGTACTTC
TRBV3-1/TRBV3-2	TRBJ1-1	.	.	CASSQAVANTEAFF	TGTGCCAGCAGCCAAGCCGTGGCAAACACTGAAGCTTTCTTT
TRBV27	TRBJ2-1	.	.	CASSLDGSSYNEQFF	TGTGCCAGCAGTTTGGACGGGAGCTCCTACAATGAGCAGTTCTTC
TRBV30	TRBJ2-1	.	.	CAWILGPAYNEQFF	TGTGCCTGGATCCTGGGGCCGGCCTACAATGAGCAGTTCTTC
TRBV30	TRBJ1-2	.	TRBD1	CAWTGQGLVGYTF	TGTGCCTGGACCGGACAGGGACTTGTCGGCTACACCTTC
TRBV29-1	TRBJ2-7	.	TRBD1	CSVLDRGPGEQYF	TGCAGCGTTCTCGACAGGGGGCCAGGCGAGCAGTACTTC
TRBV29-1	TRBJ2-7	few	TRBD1	CSVRGGSKISGPYEQYF	TGCAGCGTGAGAGGGGGCAGTAAGATATCGGGGCCCTACGAGCAGTACTTC
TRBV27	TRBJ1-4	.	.	CASSLFADRVNEKLFF	TGTGCCAGCAGTTTATTTGCTGACAGAGTAAATGAAAAACTGTTTTTT
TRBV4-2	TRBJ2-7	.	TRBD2	CASSPGTSGYEQYF	TGTGCCAGCAGCCCCGGGACTAGCGGGTACGAGCAGTACTTC
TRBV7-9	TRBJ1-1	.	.	CASSLPTTKGNTEAFF	TGTGCCAGCAGCTTACCCACTACGAAAGGGAACACTGAAGCTTTCTTT
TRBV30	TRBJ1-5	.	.	CAWGQGGNQPQHF	TGTGCCTGGGGGCAGGGTGGCAATCAGCCCCAGCATTTT
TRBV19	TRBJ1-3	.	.	CASSLRTVLSGNTIYF	TGTGCCAGTAGTCTAAGGACAGTCCTCTCTGGAAACACCATATATTTT
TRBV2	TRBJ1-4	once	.	CASSEQGQTNEKLFF	TGTGCCAGCAGCGAACAAGGACAGACAAATGAAAAACTGTTTTTT
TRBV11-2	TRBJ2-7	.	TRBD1	CASSLWDRVYEQYF	TGTGCCAGCAGCTTATGGGACAGGGTCTACGAGCAGTACTTC
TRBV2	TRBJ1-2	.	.	CASSVQEEGYTF	TGTGCCAGCAGTGTTCAGGAGGAGGGCTACACCTTC
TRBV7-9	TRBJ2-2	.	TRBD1	CASSFLRDSSNGELFF	TGTGCCAGCAGCTTCCTCCGGGACAGTAGTAACGGGGAGCTGTTTTTT
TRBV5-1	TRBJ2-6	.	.	CASSLGGGANVLTF	TGCGCCAGCAGCCTGGGGGGCGGGGCCAACGTCCTGACTTTC